The source of this TCR beta chain is a study of Graves' ophthalmopathy and Graves' hyperthyroidism (dated by TCRdb to 2017 to 2018). Notes on the research overall: Peripheral blood was collected before any treatment was given, at the time of initial diagnosis. To tell Graves' ophthalmopathy apart from Graves' hyperthyroidism, and to predict which patients would progress to ophthalmopathy, the study relied on TCR beta repertoire signatures. In total, 135 blood samples were TCR-sequenced: approximately 42 ophthalmopathy, some 72 hyperthyroidism and some 17 hyperthyroidism-to-ophthalmopathy patients. To explore V-J signatures distinguishing ophthalmopathy from hyperthyroidism, a discovery set of some 100 patients (43 ophthalmopathy, roughly 60 stable hyperthyroidism) was enrolled. An independent validation cohort was composed of some 19 hyperthyroidism patients and around 15 patients who later progressed from hyperthyroidism to ophthalmopathy. In five or six hyperthyroidism patients, T-cell repertoires of thyroid tissue and blood were compared. After sampling, hyperthyroidism patients received methimazole starting at 30 mg daily, and ophthalmopathy patients received high-dose intravenous methylprednisolone. For training and testing, the 110 or so patients in the discovery cohort were randomly divided in a 7:3 ratio.

For repertoire sequencing, TCR beta CDR3 regions were amplified from RNA transcripts. The first round of RT-PCR was done with HTBI primers and the Qiagen OneStep RT-PCR kit, and was followed by a second round of multiplex PCR, then size selection and purification. The libraries underwent paired-end sequencing with 100 bp reads on an Illumina HiSeq2000. As for how the authors treated the data: SOAPnuke was used for read processing, and reads with adapters, uncalled bases, a mean Phred below 15, or no exact constant-primer or identifier match were discarded. COPE v1.2.5 was used to merge high-quality paired reads. Each unique nucleotide sequence was treated as a clonotype, and MiTCR v1.1 was used to align the clonotypes to the IMGT TRB V, D and J references. Only V-J combinations with frequency above 0.0001 were analysed, covering over 98% of repertoires. For each V-J combination, a TCR clonal expansion and chaos score was defined as F50 clonal expansion divided by the chaos observed in the TCRdist matrix. Welch's t-statistics and random forest were used to reduce features to approximately 13 V-J combinations, which were fed into a naive Bayes classifier. Thyroid-blood repertoire similarity was quantified with the Morisita-Horn index. Clones were called with MiXCR by TCRdb after fastp trimmed the public reads at Q25, and only in-frame beta chains were retained. Identical CDR3 proteins give one entry, which carries the most common genes and DNA. V and J calls and clone size were set by TCRdb, not the authors. The sample table records hundreds of thousands of distinct CDR3 sequences; 21% of these occur just once. Roughly 3% of the sample rests with the top ten.

Notes on this clonotype: This receptor's antigen is unknown. No quality values exist for individual bases; no much larger clone is one base distant.

There are 17 amino acids in the CDR3, from cysteine to phenylalanine inclusive. The read is trimmed to its CDR3 DNA, 51 bases read in frame from base 1. V and J are trimmed by 1 base and 6 bases, and the gene matches miss 10 bases of the junction. Per the germline V gene, SGHRS is the CDR1 and YFSETQ is the CDR2. What the study reported, not specific to this receptor: In validation, the model predicted ophthalmopathy progression with 55% to 71% sensitivity and around 72% specificity; fewer than 15 predicted patients were CT-confirmed with GO in a median of about 6.1 months. Most expanded thyroid clonotypes with frequency above 0.001 were also detected in blood, suggesting blood repertoires may reflect the thyroid immune response. Sample size was not statistically predetermined, and group allocation was not concealed from the investigators. Ophthalmopathy was separated from stable hyperthyroidism by the 13-signature model with about 89% sensitivity and about 81% specificity in cross-validation and with 80%/75% in the test set.

Hyperthyroidism was considered stable if no progression to ophthalmopathy occurred within 18 months of follow-up. Patients with hyperthyroidism were aged 18 to 65 years, had been newly diagnosed, and had a disease duration of less than 2 months. Patients were excluded if they had other autoimmune diseases, uncontrolled infections, pregnancy or lactation. Diagnosis relied on clinical symptoms, serum thyroxine, TRAb, thyroid ultrasound and orbital computed tomography. PBMCs were isolated from about 10 ml of fresh peripheral blood by Ficoll-Paque density gradient centrifugation. Total RNA was extracted with Trizol reagent and quality-checked on an Agilent 2100 Bioanalyzer.

The chain links TRBV5-1 with TRBJ2-7; the junction holds 13 bases that match TRBD2. This sequence originates from a woman between 18 and 30 years old with stable Graves' hyperthyroidism. Donor details come from another sample of the same person, matched by shared clones. The sample taken for sequencing was peripheral blood. DNA sequence: TGCGCCAGCAGCTTGCCTGTCGGACTAGCGGGAGATGGCGAGCAGTACTTC. It encodes CASSLPVGLAGDGEQYF.